The rows below give T cell receptor beta chains drawn from one sample of a study of cytomegalovirus exposure and HLA in healthy donors. TCRdb's copy holds only in-frame clones and misses some; the assay was immunoSEQ multiplex PCR. The table has over 150,000 clones, 85% seen once. Sample: PBMCs. All receptors come from a man aged 18-30 years in good health and CMV-seropositive. The CDR3 runs from the conserved cysteine through the conserved F or W. Each record gives: J gene, V gene, clone size, D gene, CDR3 protein, CDR3 DNA. D genes are given only for firm matches. Expanded clones get a size class; other rows say once, few or many, or leave the size out.

j_gene: TRBJ2-3; v_gene: TRBV7-2; abundance: NA; d_gene: NA; CDR3aa: CASSLWRGGRLTDTQYF; CDR3nt: TGTGCCAGCAGCCTGTGGAGGGGGGGCAGGCTGACAGATACGCAGTATTTT
j_gene: TRBJ1-2; v_gene: TRBV19; abundance: NA; d_gene: TRBD1; CDR3aa: CASSMGQGEGYTF; CDR3nt: TGTGCCAGTAGTATGGGACAGGGTGAAGGCTACACCTTC
j_gene: TRBJ2-3; v_gene: TRBV6-1; abundance: NA; d_gene: TRBD2; CDR3aa: CASSDRASGGTTDTQYF; CDR3nt: TGTGCCAGCAGTGATCGGGCTAGCGGGGGTACCACAGATACGCAGTATTTT
j_gene: TRBJ2-3; v_gene: TRBV10-2; abundance: NA; d_gene: TRBD2; CDR3aa: CASLSPGGPRTQYF; CDR3nt: TGCGCCAGCCTGTCTCCGGGGGGGCCGCGAACGCAGTATTTT
j_gene: TRBJ2-1; v_gene: TRBV19; abundance: NA; d_gene: NA; CDR3aa: CAISQGLANEQFF; CDR3nt: TGTGCCATCTCCCAGGGGTTGGCGAATGAGCAGTTCTTC
j_gene: TRBJ2-3; v_gene: TRBV2; abundance: NA; d_gene: TRBD2; CDR3aa: CASNLGGGTDTQYF; CDR3nt: TGTGCCAGCAACCTCGGGGGGGGCACAGATACGCAGTATTTT
j_gene: TRBJ2-5; v_gene: TRBV9; abundance: NA; d_gene: NA; CDR3aa: CASSVAGGAIGETQYF; CDR3nt: TGTGCCAGCAGCGTAGCGGGGGGCGCCATAGGAGAGACCCAGTACTTC
j_gene: TRBJ2-6; v_gene: TRBV4-2; abundance: NA; d_gene: NA; CDR3aa: CASSQVGDSGANVLTF; CDR3nt: TGTGCCAGCAGCCAAGTAGGGGACTCTGGGGCCAACGTCCTGACTTTC
j_gene: TRBJ2-7; v_gene: TRBV4-1; abundance: few; d_gene: TRBD1; CDR3aa: CASSHTFGQAYEQYF; CDR3nt: TGCGCCAGCAGCCACACGTTCGGACAGGCCTACGAGCAGTACTTC
j_gene: TRBJ2-7; v_gene: TRBV6-5; abundance: NA; d_gene: TRBD1; CDR3aa: CASSYRPGQTYEQYF; CDR3nt: TGTGCCAGCAGTTACCGTCCGGGACAGACTTACGAGCAGTACTTC
j_gene: TRBJ1-1; v_gene: TRBV28; abundance: NA; d_gene: TRBD1; CDR3aa: CASSLGQGRVAFF; CDR3nt: TGTGCCAGCAGTCTAGGACAGGGAAGGGTAGCTTTCTTT
j_gene: TRBJ1-2; v_gene: TRBV7-2; abundance: NA; d_gene: NA; CDR3aa: CASSLEARDGYTF; CDR3nt: TGTGCCAGCAGCTTGGAGGCGAGGGATGGCTACACCTTC
j_gene: TRBJ2-3; v_gene: TRBV25-1; abundance: NA; d_gene: TRBD2; CDR3aa: CASTEGGLAGSTDTQYF; CDR3nt: TGTGCCAGCACTGAGGGGGGACTAGCGGGAAGCACAGATACGCAGTATTTT
j_gene: TRBJ2-2; v_gene: TRBV6-5; abundance: NA; d_gene: NA; CDR3aa: CASSYGGDTGELFF; CDR3nt: TGTGCCAGCAGTTACGGAGGGGATACCGGGGAGCTGTTTTTT
j_gene: TRBJ1-2; v_gene: TRBV27; abundance: NA; d_gene: TRBD1; CDR3aa: CASSLSGQMIGYGYTF; CDR3nt: TGTGCCAGCAGCCTCTCGGGACAGATGATCGGTTATGGCTACACCTTC
j_gene: TRBJ2-3; v_gene: TRBV28; abundance: NA; d_gene: NA; CDR3aa: CASSFERQTDTQYF; CDR3nt: TGTGCCAGCAGTTTTGAGAGGCAAACAGATACGCAGTATTTT
j_gene: TRBJ2-5; v_gene: TRBV28; abundance: NA; d_gene: TRBD2; CDR3aa: CASSLKGREEGETQYF; CDR3nt: TGTGCCAGCAGTTTAAAGGGGCGGGAGGAGGGAGAGACCCAGTACTTC
j_gene: TRBJ2-1; v_gene: TRBV10-3; abundance: NA; d_gene: NA; CDR3aa: CAISDRGHRFF; CDR3nt: TGTGCCATCAGTGACAGGGGCCACCGGTTCTTC
j_gene: TRBJ1-1; v_gene: TRBV5-4; abundance: NA; d_gene: TRBD1; CDR3aa: CASSLGTGVNTEAFF; CDR3nt: TGTGCCAGCAGCTTAGGGACAGGGGTGAACACTGAAGCTTTCTTT
j_gene: TRBJ2-2; v_gene: TRBV9; abundance: NA; d_gene: NA; CDR3aa: CASSVEMGGTNTGELFF; CDR3nt: TGTGCCAGCAGCGTAGAAATGGGGGGAACGAACACCGGGGAGCTGTTTTTT
j_gene: TRBJ2-7; v_gene: TRBV11-3; abundance: NA; d_gene: NA; CDR3aa: CASSSQGLGEQYF; CDR3nt: TGTGCCAGCAGCTCACAGGGCCTCGGGGAGCAGTACTTC
j_gene: TRBJ2-1; v_gene: TRBV29-1; abundance: NA; d_gene: TRBD1; CDR3aa: CSGGQGTDEQFF; CDR3nt: TGCAGCGGGGGACAGGGTACGGATGAGCAGTTCTTC
j_gene: TRBJ2-1; v_gene: TRBV28; abundance: NA; d_gene: NA; CDR3aa: CASSPGSSYNEQFF; CDR3nt: TGTGCCAGCAGTCCTGGGAGCTCCTACAATGAGCAGTTCTTC
j_gene: TRBJ1-1; v_gene: TRBV28; abundance: NA; d_gene: TRBD1; CDR3aa: CASSSTGAWDTEAFF; CDR3nt: TGTGCCAGCAGTTCGACAGGGGCGTGGGACACTGAAGCTTTCTTT
j_gene: TRBJ1-1; v_gene: TRBV9; abundance: NA; d_gene: NA; CDR3aa: CASSVAGGEAFF; CDR3nt: TGTGCCAGCAGCGTCGCGGGAGGGGAAGCTTTCTTT
j_gene: TRBJ1-4; v_gene: TRBV2; abundance: NA; d_gene: NA; CDR3aa: CASIKELGQEKLFF; CDR3nt: TGTGCCAGCATCAAGGAGCTCGGTCAGGAAAAACTGTTTTTT
j_gene: TRBJ1-2; v_gene: TRBV4-2; abundance: few; d_gene: TRBD1; CDR3aa: CASSQGPGTGNYGYTF; CDR3nt: TGTGCCAGCAGCCAAGGTCCAGGGACAGGGAACTATGGCTACACCTTC
j_gene: TRBJ2-2; v_gene: TRBV11-2; abundance: NA; d_gene: TRBD2; CDR3aa: CASSWPGLAAGELFF; CDR3nt: TGTGCCAGCAGCTGGCCGGGACTAGCGGCCGGGGAGCTGTTTTTT
j_gene: TRBJ2-2; v_gene: TRBV5-1; abundance: NA; d_gene: TRBD2; CDR3aa: CASSLTSGGASYTGELFF; CDR3nt: TGCGCCAGCAGCCTAACTAGCGGGGGGGCCTCGTACACCGGGGAGCTGTTTTTT
j_gene: TRBJ2-1; v_gene: TRBV29-1; abundance: NA; d_gene: NA; CDR3aa: CSVAGNNYNEQFF; CDR3nt: TGCAGCGTTGCGGGAAACAACTACAATGAGCAGTTCTTC
j_gene: TRBJ1-1; v_gene: TRBV6-4; abundance: NA; d_gene: NA; CDR3aa: CASSDGRQNTEAFF; CDR3nt: TGTGCCAGCAGTGACGGCAGGCAGAACACTGAAGCTTTCTTT
j_gene: TRBJ1-2; v_gene: TRBV5-4; abundance: NA; d_gene: TRBD1; CDR3aa: CASSWDRGHYGYTF; CDR3nt: TGTGCCAGCAGCTGGGACAGGGGGCACTATGGCTACACCTTC
j_gene: TRBJ2-3; v_gene: TRBV11-3; abundance: NA; d_gene: NA; CDR3aa: CASSLQGRGETQYF; CDR3nt: TGTGCCAGCAGTTTACAAGGACGGGGAGAGACGCAGTATTTT
j_gene: TRBJ1-2; v_gene: TRBV7-2; abundance: few; d_gene: TRBD1; CDR3aa: CASSPTGSGYTF; CDR3nt: TGTGCCAGCAGCCCGACAGGGTCTGGCTACACCTTC
j_gene: TRBJ2-5; v_gene: TRBV11-2; abundance: NA; d_gene: TRBD2; CDR3aa: CASSLEWVGGETQYF; CDR3nt: TGTGCCAGCAGCTTAGAGTGGGTGGGAGGGGAGACCCAGTACTTC
j_gene: TRBJ2-1; v_gene: TRBV19; abundance: NA; d_gene: NA; CDR3aa: CASSIERMREQFF; CDR3nt: TGTGCCAGTAGTATCGAGCGAATGCGTGAGCAGTTCTTC
j_gene: TRBJ1-1; v_gene: TRBV4-2; abundance: NA; d_gene: NA; CDR3aa: CASSRTDGPTEAFF; CDR3nt: TGTGCCAGCAGCCGCACAGACGGTCCCACTGAAGCTTTCTTT
j_gene: TRBJ2-1; v_gene: TRBV27; abundance: NA; d_gene: TRBD2; CDR3aa: CASSFSGGPYNEQFF; CDR3nt: TGTGCCAGCAGTTTCTCGGGAGGACCCTACAATGAGCAGTTCTTC
j_gene: TRBJ2-5; v_gene: TRBV6-6; abundance: NA; d_gene: TRBD1; CDR3aa: CASRQQGPETQYF; CDR3nt: TGTGCCAGCAGGCAACAGGGGCCGGAGACCCAGTACTTC
j_gene: TRBJ1-2; v_gene: TRBV11-2; abundance: NA; d_gene: TRBD1; CDR3aa: CASSLEAATTGTGDYGYTF; CDR3nt: TGTGCCAGCAGCCTGGAGGCGGCCACTACCGGGACAGGGGATTATGGCTACACCTTC
j_gene: TRBJ2-2; v_gene: TRBV4-1; abundance: NA; d_gene: NA; CDR3aa: CASSQDYTGELFF; CDR3nt: TGCGCCAGCAGCCAAGACTACACCGGGGAGCTGTTTTTT
j_gene: TRBJ2-3; v_gene: TRBV5-6; abundance: NA; d_gene: NA; CDR3aa: CASSLVVYETSTDTQYF; CDR3nt: TGTGCCAGCAGCTTGGTGGTGTACGAAACTAGCACAGATACGCAGTATTTT
j_gene: TRBJ2-1; v_gene: TRBV7-9; abundance: NA; d_gene: TRBD2; CDR3aa: CASSGLAGGYTEQFF; CDR3nt: TGTGCCAGCAGCGGGCTAGCGGGAGGTTACACTGAGCAGTTCTTC
j_gene: TRBJ1-6; v_gene: TRBV30; abundance: NA; d_gene: NA; CDR3aa: CAWSVRPHYLQGRGSPLHF; CDR3nt: TGTGCCTGGAGTGTAAGGCCCCACTACTTACAGGGTAGGGGATCACCCCTCCACTTT
j_gene: TRBJ2-7; v_gene: TRBV9; abundance: NA; d_gene: NA; CDR3aa: CASSPREGAGGSYEQYF; CDR3nt: TGTGCCAGCAGCCCACGAGAGGGGGCCGGGGGATCCTACGAGCAGTACTTC
j_gene: TRBJ2-1; v_gene: TRBV2; abundance: NA; d_gene: TRBD1; CDR3aa: CASSTGQGGNNEQFF; CDR3nt: TGTGCCAGCAGCACGGGACAGGGAGGCAACAATGAGCAGTTCTTC
j_gene: TRBJ1-6; v_gene: TRBV19; abundance: NA; d_gene: NA; CDR3aa: CASRLQGSNSPLHF; CDR3nt: TGTGCCAGTAGGCTACAGGGTAGCAATTCACCCCTCCACTTT
j_gene: TRBJ2-1; v_gene: TRBV6-6; abundance: once; d_gene: TRBD2; CDR3aa: CASSPPGVAGVEQFF; CDR3nt: TGTGCCAGCAGCCCACCGGGGGTAGCGGGGGTTGAGCAGTTCTTC
j_gene: TRBJ2-7; v_gene: TRBV18; abundance: once; d_gene: NA; CDR3aa: CASSPQKGLEAREQYF; CDR3nt: TGTGCCAGCTCACCACAAAAGGGATTGGAGGCCCGGGAGCAGTACTTC
j_gene: TRBJ2-2; v_gene: TRBV27; abundance: NA; d_gene: NA; CDR3aa: CASSLLGGPGELFF; CDR3nt: TGTGCCAGCAGTTTATTAGGGGGTCCCGGGGAGCTGTTTTTT
j_gene: TRBJ1-1; v_gene: TRBV4-1; abundance: NA; d_gene: NA; CDR3aa: CASSHLRKVGQGAFF; CDR3nt: TGCGCCAGCAGCCACTTGCGGAAAGTTGGGCAGGGAGCTTTCTTT
j_gene: TRBJ1-5; v_gene: TRBV7-9; abundance: NA; d_gene: TRBD1; CDR3aa: CASGTGDQPQHF; CDR3nt: TGTGCCAGCGGGACAGGGGATCAGCCCCAGCATTTT
j_gene: TRBJ2-1; v_gene: TRBV10-1; abundance: NA; d_gene: TRBD2; CDR3aa: CASSDGTSGYNEQFF; CDR3nt: TGCGCCAGCAGTGATGGGACTAGCGGTTACAATGAGCAGTTCTTC
j_gene: TRBJ1-1; v_gene: TRBV30; abundance: NA; d_gene: NA; CDR3aa: CAWTLLGDTEAFF; CDR3nt: TGTGCCTGGACACTCCTCGGGGACACTGAAGCTTTCTTT
j_gene: TRBJ2-1; v_gene: TRBV6-5; abundance: NA; d_gene: NA; CDR3aa: CASSLPPEQFF; CDR3nt: TGTGCCAGCAGTCTCCCTCCTGAGCAGTTCTTC
j_gene: TRBJ1-3; v_gene: TRBV28; abundance: NA; d_gene: NA; CDR3aa: CASSLTGWSGNTIYF; CDR3nt: TGTGCCAGCAGCCTGACAGGATGGTCTGGAAACACCATATATTTT
j_gene: TRBJ1-2; v_gene: TRBV28; abundance: NA; d_gene: TRBD1; CDR3aa: CASSLPRGPYGYTF; CDR3nt: TGTGCCAGCAGTTTACCGAGGGGGCCTTATGGCTACACCTTC
j_gene: TRBJ2-1; v_gene: TRBV28; abundance: NA; d_gene: NA; CDR3aa: CASSSRPLATEQFF; CDR3nt: TGTGCCAGCAGTTCCCGTCCCCTAGCGACTGAGCAGTTCTTC
j_gene: TRBJ1-2; v_gene: TRBV30; abundance: NA; d_gene: NA; CDR3aa: CAWSPGRANYGYTF; CDR3nt: TGTGCCTGGAGTCCAGGGCGCGCTAACTATGGCTACACCTTC
j_gene: TRBJ2-3; v_gene: TRBV7-7; abundance: medium-sized; d_gene: TRBD2; CDR3aa: CASSPTGGTDTQYF; CDR3nt: TGTGCCAGCAGCCCCACGGGGGGAACAGATACGCAGTATTTT